This T cell receptor (beta chain) emerged from a study of T cells after yellow fever vaccination. This CDR3 is 13 amino acids long. The germline CDR1 and CDR2 sequences are MNHEY and SVGAGI. Trimming cost V 4 bases and J 4 bases, with 10 bases left between them. This clonotype was found a few times. One entry per CDR3 protein results from TCRdb running MiXCR on the 5' RACE reads. This sample has hundreds of thousands of distinct CDR3 sequences, with under 7.5% found just once. The sequence came from a man aged 25-40 years who received the YFV17D yellow fever vaccine. This material consisted of PBMCs, taken 5 days after the yellow fever booster vaccination. This chain connects TRBV6-5 to TRBJ1-1; the D gene is possibly TRBD1 (5 bases). CDR3 DNA: TGTGCCAGCAGTTTAATGGGGGTCACTGAAGCTTTCTTT. Protein sequence: CASSLMGVTEAFF.